Listed below are T cell receptor beta chains from one sample, sequenced in a study of OX40 agonist ivuxolimab in advanced cancers. Clones were sequenced by immunoSEQ multiplex PCR, and TCRdb holds only the in-frame ones, with some missing. In the table there are about 68,000 clones, approximately 82% of which are singletons. The starting material was CD4+ or CD8+ T cells sorted from blood, obtained in a trial of the OX40 agonist ivuxolimab. These receptors came from an adult with an advanced solid tumor such as melanoma, head and neck, liver or kidney cancer. Both conserved end residues are part of each CDR3. The order of the fields is CDR3 protein, CDR3 DNA, D gene, clone size, J gene, V gene. D genes are given only for firm matches. Some rows mark clone size as missing; the rest say once, few, many or name a class of expanded clone.

CDR3: CASRWRDQPQHF
DNA: TGTGCCAGTAGGTGGAGGGATCAGCCCCAGCATTTT
D: .
size: .
J: TRBJ1-5
V: TRBV19

CDR3: CASSLGGAGGQTGELFF
DNA: TGTGCCAGCAGCTTAGGTGGGGCGGGAGGGCAAACCGGGGAGCTGTTTTTT
D: TRBD2
size: .
J: TRBJ2-2
V: TRBV7-2

CDR3: CASSASDQETQYF
DNA: TGTGCCAGCAGCGCGAGCGACCAAGAGACCCAGTACTTC
D: .
size: .
J: TRBJ2-5
V: TRBV5-4

CDR3: CASIPRTDTGELFF
DNA: TGTGCCAGCATACCACGAACTGACACCGGGGAGCTGTTTTTT
D: .
size: .
J: TRBJ2-2
V: TRBV6-5

CDR3: CASSWADRSSYNEQFF
DNA: TGTGCCAGCAGCTGGGCTGACAGGAGCTCCTACAATGAGCAGTTCTTC
D: .
size: .
J: TRBJ2-1
V: TRBV7-8

CDR3: CASSFWGVREETQYF
DNA: TGTGCCAGCAGTTTCTGGGGGGTGAGGGAGGAGACCCAGTACTTC
D: .
size: .
J: TRBJ2-5
V: TRBV28

CDR3: CASSLLGERTDTQYF
DNA: TGTGCCAGCAGCTTGCTTGGGGAACGCACAGATACGCAGTATTTT
D: .
size: .
J: TRBJ2-3
V: TRBV5-4

CDR3: CAWDLDTSGRIFGNQETQYF
DNA: TGTGCCTGGGACCTTGATACTAGCGGGAGAATATTCGGGAACCAAGAGACCCAGTACTTC
D: TRBD2
size: .
J: TRBJ2-5
V: TRBV30

CDR3: CASSQYAGGTEAFF
DNA: TGTGCCAGCTCACAGTACGCGGGGGGCACTGAAGCTTTCTTT
D: .
size: .
J: TRBJ1-1
V: TRBV18

CDR3: CASSHLRGVTEAFF
DNA: TGTGCCAGCAGCCACCTCAGAGGGGTCACTGAAGCTTTCTTT
D: .
size: .
J: TRBJ1-1
V: TRBV7-9

CDR3: CASRLQGMNTEAFF
DNA: TGTGCCAGCAGACTCCAGGGAATGAACACTGAAGCTTTCTTT
D: .
size: few
J: TRBJ1-1
V: TRBV28

CDR3: CASSWTGTGSYEQYF
DNA: TGTGCCAGCAGTTGGACCGGGACAGGGTCCTACGAGCAGTACTTC
D: TRBD1
size: .
J: TRBJ2-7
V: TRBV6-5

CDR3: CASSEDLSTQYF
DNA: TGTGCCAGCAGTGAAGACCTAAGTACGCAGTATTTT
D: .
size: once
J: TRBJ2-3
V: TRBV2

CDR3: CASSSSTLTTTGELFF
DNA: TGTGCCAGCAGCTCCTCGACCCTGACTACCACCGGGGAGCTGTTTTTT
D: .
size: .
J: TRBJ2-2
V: TRBV7-2

CDR3: CASSFGGGQFF
DNA: TGTGCCAGCAGTTTTGGGGGGGGGCAGTTCTTC
D: TRBD2
size: .
J: TRBJ2-1
V: TRBV6-6

CDR3: CASSLSNTQYF
DNA: TGTGCCAGCAGTTTAAGCAATACGCAGTATTTT
D: .
size: .
J: TRBJ2-3
V: TRBV27

CDR3: CASSPGTGVDQPQHF
DNA: TGCGCCAGCAGCCCGGGGACAGGGGTCGATCAGCCCCAGCATTTT
D: TRBD1
size: few
J: TRBJ1-5
V: TRBV5-1

CDR3: CASSLGTGRSAETQYF
DNA: TGCGCCAGCAGCTTGGGGACAGGGCGGTCGGCGGAGACCCAGTACTTC
D: TRBD1
size: .
J: TRBJ2-5
V: TRBV5-1

CDR3: CASSQDGRQGFEQYF
DNA: TGCGCCAGCAGCCAAGATGGGAGACAGGGGTTCGAGCAGTACTTC
D: TRBD1
size: .
J: TRBJ2-7
V: TRBV4-3

CDR3: CAWSLSGRGRNEQFF
DNA: TGTGCCTGGAGCCTGAGCGGGAGGGGTCGTAATGAGCAGTTCTTC
D: TRBD2
size: .
J: TRBJ2-1
V: TRBV30